The next 32 T cell receptor beta chains were all read from a single sample in a study of blood T cell repertoires in COVID-19. TCRdb keeps only in-frame clones here, not all; method: immunoSEQ multiplex PCR. The table has approximately 44,000 clones, 86% seen once; the top ten hold just under 8.5%. The sample consisted of peripheral blood. The receptor source for this set is a man aged 60-69 years with active COVID-19.

The chain links TRBV5-1 to TRBJ2-7; tentative D call: TRBD1 (6 bases). Germline lookup yields CDR1 SGHRS and CDR2 YFSETQ. V lost 4 bases and J 5 bases, leaving 16 bases between the germline ends. CDR3 size: 14 residues. Written as DNA, the CDR3 is TGCGCCAGCAGCATGGGGACACACCCCGACGAGCAGTACTTC. The encoded protein is CASSMGTHPDEQYF.

The rearrangement uses TRBV10-3 and TRBJ2-2, with TRBD1 matching over 8 bases. The length of the CDR3 is 17 residues. Germline V gene lookup returns CDR1 ENHRY and CDR2 SYGVKD. Trimming at V came to 10 bases and at J to 1 base, leaving 14 bases not matched to a gene. The CDR3: CATQKSYTGGNTGELFF. CDR3 in DNA: TGTGCCACCCAGAAATCCTACACAGGGGGGAACACCGGGGAGCTGTTTTTT.

The gene calls are TRBV11-2 and TRBJ2-1; the match to TRBD2 covers 15 bases. From germline, CDR1 is SGHAT and CDR2 FQNNGV. V trimming: 5 bases; J trimming: 7 bases; junction bases outside the gene matches: 3. The CDR3 runs to 15 residues. The chain's CDR3 is CASSPGTSGRNEQFF. CDR3 sequence (DNA): TGTGCCAGCAGCCCCGGGACTAGCGGGAGGAATGAGCAGTTCTTC. The full variable domain, rest sourced from reference TRBV11-2 and TRBJ2-1, is EAGVAQSPRYKIIEKRQSVAFWCNPISGHATLYWYQQILGQGPKLLIQFQNNGVVDDSQLPKDRFSAERLKGVDSTLKIQPAKLEDSAVYLCASSPGTSGRNEQFFGPGTRLTVL.

The V call is TRBV7-2, the J call TRBJ2-7; 9 bases line up with TRBD2. The ends lost 4 bases at V and 3 bases at J; junction bases unmatched: 7. Germline CDR1 SGHTA, CDR2 FQGNSA. The CDR3 has 15 amino acids. This CDR3 is CASSYLAGSGYEQYF. The CDR3 DNA reads as TGTGCCAGCAGCTATCTAGCGGGATCCGGCTACGAGCAGTACTTC.

V is TRBV4-1 and J is TRBJ1-1, with 11 bases that match TRBD1. Looked up from germline, CDR1 is MGHRA and CDR2 is YSYEKL. CDR3 length: 15 amino acids. V lost 2 bases, J lost 5 bases, and 4 bases stayed unmatched. For the CDR3, the DNA is TGCGCCAGCAGCCAACCGGACAGGGGGCAAACTGAAGCTTTCTTT. Translating gives CASSQPDRGQTEAFF.

The chain carries TRBV12-3 or TRBV12-4 and TRBJ2-3, with D possibly TRBD1 on 6 matching bases. CDR3 size: 13 residues. With 5 bases removed from V and 7 bases from J, the gap between germline ends came to 13 bases. CDR3 protein: CASSISGTNTQYF. The CDR3 DNA is TGTGCCAGCAGTATCTCAGGGACAAATACGCAGTATTTT.

This clone was seen once. The chain links TRBV4-1 to TRBJ2-2, with D possibly being TRBD2 (6 bases). Looked up from germline, CDR1 is MGHRA and CDR2 is YSYEKL. CDR3 length: 16 amino acids. Trimming left V 0 bases short and J 2 bases short, with 10 bases between. The DNA for the CDR3 is TGCGCCAGCAGCCAAGAACGGGGGTTAAACACCGGGGAGCTGTTTTTT. This codes for CASSQERGLNTGELFF.

The rearrangement links TRBV9 to TRBJ2-1; 7 bases are shared with TRBD2. V trimming: 2 bases; J trimming: 10 bases; junction bases outside the gene matches: 9. This CDR3 is 14 amino acids long. Looked up from germline, CDR1 is SGDLS and CDR2 is YYNGEE. Here the CDR3 DNA reads TGTGCCAGCAGCGTCAACCCTTCCGGGAGGGAGCAGTTCTTC. This translates into CASSVNPSGREQFF.

The genes are TRBV5-6 and TRBJ1-5, with D perhaps TRBD1 (5 bases). Germline CDR1 is SGHDT and CDR2 is YYEEEE. Trimming stripped 4 bases from V and 0 bases from J, with 11 bases between. The CDR3 runs 15 residues. This CDR3 is CASSRGLTSNQPQHF. The DNA of the CDR3 is TGTGCCAGCAGCCGGGGACTGACTAGCAATCAGCCCCAGCATTTT.

The sample holds one count of this clone. The chain has TRBV11-1 and TRBJ2-1, with 10 positions matching TRBD2. With V trimmed by 5 bases and J by 5 bases, 0 bases remained unmatched. The CDR3 has 13 residues. CDR1 and CDR2 (germline): SGHAT, FQDESV (reference sequence). CDR3 DNA sequence: TGTGCCAGCAGCACTAGCGGGAACAATGAGCAGTTCTTC. This gives the protein CASSTSGNNEQFF.

The J gene is TRBJ2-3, the V gene TRBV20-1; TRBD2 agrees at 13 bases. Per the germline V gene, CDR1 is DFQATT and CDR2 is SNEGSKA (reference sequence). The junction had 4 bases not matched to a gene; V was cut back by 3 bases and J by 1 base. The CDR3 extends over 16 amino acids. As DNA, the CDR3 is TGCAGTGCTAGTCCTGGACTAGCGGGAGGCACAGATACGCAGTATTTT. This encodes CSASPGLAGGTDTQYF.

The chain recombines TRBV7-9 with TRBJ2-4; the D gene is possibly TRBD2 (5 bases). Germline values: CDR1 SEHNR, CDR2 FQNEAQ (reference sequence). The CDR3 has 12 residues. With 1 base removed from V and 8 bases from J, the gap between germline ends came to 6 bases. The CDR3 reads CASSLERDIQYF. The CDR3 bases are TGTGCCAGCAGCTTAGAGAGGGACATTCAGTACTTC. The complete variable domain, with remaining parts taken from reference TRBV7-9 and TRBJ2-4, reads DTGVSQNPRHKITKRGQNVTFRCDPISEHNRLYWYRQTLGQGPEFLTYFQNEAQLEKSRLLSDRFSAERPKGSFSTLEIQRTEQGDSAMYLCASSLERDIQYFGAGTRLSVL.

This rearrangement joins TRBV10-3 to TRBJ2-5; a weak D match, TRBD2 (6 bases). The CDR3 has 14 residues. Looked up from germline, CDR1 is ENHRY and CDR2 is SYGVKD. The V end was cut by 10 bases, the J end by 0 bases, with 15 bases between. CDR3: CATTGSGDQETQYF. The CDR3 DNA follows: TGTGCCACCACTGGCTCGGGGGACCAAGAGACCCAGTACTTC.

V usage is TRBV5-1 and J usage is TRBJ2-2; 7 nucleotides agree with TRBD1. Losses at the gene ends were 0 bases for V and 3 bases for J; bases not matched to a gene: 2. The CDR3 contains 15 residues. CDR1 is SGHRS, CDR2 YFSETQ, per germline. As DNA, the CDR3 is TGCGCCAGCAGCTTGGCCGGGACAGACACCGGGGAGCTGTTTTTT. Protein sequence: CASSLAGTDTGELFF. Full variable domain (outside the CDR3, taken from reference TRBV5-1 and TRBJ2-2): KAGVTQTPRYLIKTRGQQVTLSCSPISGHRSVSWYQQTPGQGLQFLFEYFSETQRNKGNFPGRFSGRQFSNSRSEMNVSTLELGDSALYLCASSLAGTDTGELFFGEGSRLTVL.

The genes are TRBV27 and TRBJ1-6; 7 nucleotides align to TRBD1. The CDR3 sequence is 16 residues long. Looked up from germline, CDR1 is MNHEY and CDR2 is SMNVEV (reference sequence). The J segment lost 7 bases and the V segment lost 4 bases, leaving 10 bases of the junction unmatched. The CDR3 loop reads CASSSYDRDENSPLHF. CDR3 coding DNA: TGTGCCAGCAGTTCTTATGACAGGGATGAAAATTCACCCCTCCACTTT.

The chain uses TRBV28 and TRBJ2-7; 7 bases map to TRBD1. Germline loops: CDR1 MDHEN, CDR2 SYDVKM. This CDR3 contains 13 residues. V shed 8 bases, J shed 7 bases, and the junction held 11 bases outside the gene matches. The CDR3 nucleotides are TGTGCCAGCTGGGACAGTAGTTTACGAGAGCAGTACTTC. Its protein product is CASWDSSLREQYF.

The chain joins TRBV6-2 or TRBV6-3 to TRBJ1-5, with 7 bases identical to TRBD1. The CDR3 extends over 16 amino acids. Germline trimming cut 2 bases from V and 2 bases from J; bases unmatched to any gene: 6. Per the germline V gene, CDR1 is MNHEY and CDR2 is SVGEGT. CDR3 DNA sequence: TGTGCCAGCAGTTACCCGAACAGGGGAGGCAATCAGCCCCAGCATTTT. It specifies CASSYPNRGGNQPQHF.

The gene calls are TRBV11-2 and TRBJ2-1, with 11 bases fitting TRBD2. The CDR3 runs 15 residues. Germline V lookup: CDR1 SGHAT, CDR2 FQNNGV. J gave up 10 bases and V 3 bases, and 8 bases lay outside the gene matches. This chain's CDR3 is CASSFGSGRAGEQFF. The CDR3, as DNA: TGTGCCAGCAGCTTCGGTAGCGGGAGGGCCGGGGAGCAGTTCTTC. The full variable domain, completed using reference TRBV11-2 and TRBJ2-1, is EAGVAQSPRYKIIEKRQSVAFWCNPISGHATLYWYQQILGQGPKLLIQFQNNGVVDDSQLPKDRFSAERLKGVDSTLKIQPAKLEDSAVYLCASSFGSGRAGEQFFGPGTRLTVL.

The rearrangement uses TRBV11-2 and TRBJ2-1, with a weak D call TRBD1 (6 bases). Germline CDR1 is SGHAT and CDR2 is FQNNGV. The CDR3 sequence is 16 residues long. V lost 3 bases and J 8 bases, leaving 20 bases between the germline ends. The CDR3 DNA is TGTGCCAGCAGCTTTGTGTTACAGGGTCGTGGCGATGAGCAGTTCTTC. This codes for CASSFVLQGRGDEQFF.

This chain connects TRBV7-7 to TRBJ2-5; 8 positions agree with TRBD2. The J segment lost 2 bases and the V segment lost 2 bases, leaving 13 bases of the junction unmatched. Germline CDR1 and CDR2: SSHAT and FNYEAQ (reference sequence). This CDR3 has 18 residues. The CDR3 DNA reads as TGTGCCAGCAGCTTAAGGACTAGCTCCCTCATAAAACAAGAGACCCAGTACTTC. Translated, it gives CASSLRTSSLIKQETQYF.

The chain has TRBV19 and TRBJ2-1, with 11 bases identical to TRBD2. Germline V gene lookup returns CDR1 LNHDA and CDR2 SQIVND (reference sequence). V was pared by 3 bases and J by 5 bases, with 9 bases of the junction left unmatched. The length of the CDR3 is 17 residues. CDR3 in amino acids: CASSMRLPGLADNEQFF. The CDR3 bases are TGTGCCAGTAGTATGAGGCTCCCGGGACTAGCGGACAATGAGCAGTTCTTC.

This sequence joins TRBV5-5 and TRBJ2-7, with 7 bases identical to TRBD1. The CDR3 spans 17 residues. Germline CDR1 reads SGHKS; CDR2 reads YYEKEE (reference sequence). With 1 base clipped from V and 0 bases from J, the junction kept 10 bases outside the gene matches. As DNA, the CDR3 is TGTGCCAGCAGCTTGACCCAGGGGGTCCTATTCTCCTACGAGCAGTACTTC. It specifies CASSLTQGVLFSYEQYF.

CDR3 coding DNA: TGTGCCAGCAGCCAGAGGAGTAAGGAGGATCTACGAAAGCAGTACTTC. Its translation is CASSQRSKEDLRKQYF. The rearrangement joins TRBV3-1 (or the pseudogene TRBV3-2) to TRBJ2-7; D may be TRBD2 (5 bases). There are 16 residues in the CDR3. The V gene's germline CDR1 is LGHDT and CDR2 YNNKEL (reference sequence). The ends were cut back, 3 bases at V and 8 bases at J, with 23 bases in the middle.

This chain uses TRBV5-4 with TRBJ2-3, with TRBD1 matching over 8 bases. V gave up 5 bases and J gave up 3 bases; unmatched junction bases: 5. The CDR3 has 14 residues. The germline CDR1 and CDR2 sequences are SGHNT and YYREEE (reference sequence). CDR3 coding DNA: TGTGCCAGCAGACAGGACAGGGCTACAGATACGCAGTATTTT. Amino acid sequence: CASRQDRATDTQYF.

V and J are TRBV7-3 and TRBJ2-5, with 13 nucleotides matching TRBD2. CDR3 size: 15 residues. Germline CDR1 SGHTA, CDR2 FQGTGA. V was clipped by 4 bases and J by 5 bases; unmatched bases: 4. The CDR3 loop is CASSSGLAGVETQYF. In nucleotides, the CDR3 is TGTGCCAGCAGCTCAGGACTAGCGGGAGTGGAGACCCAGTACTTC.

This chain links TRBV5-1 with TRBJ2-7; D perhaps matches TRBD2 (6 bases). The CDR3 is 16 amino acids. Germline values: CDR1 SGHRS, CDR2 YFSETQ. V lost 3 bases and J lost 4, with 20 bases in between. The CDR3 spells CASSSPRISGGYEQYF. For the CDR3, the DNA is TGCGCCAGCAGCTCCCCACGAATTAGCGGAGGTTACGAGCAGTACTTC. Supplemented by reference TRBV5-1 and TRBJ2-7, the full variable domain reads KAGVTQTPRYLIKTRGQQVTLSCSPISGHRSVSWYQQTPGQGLQFLFEYFSETQRNKGNFPGRFSGRQFSNSRSEMNVSTLELGDSALYLCASSSPRISGGYEQYFGPGTRLTVT.

V and J are TRBV30 and TRBJ2-5; D gene uncertain. V gave up 2 bases and J gave up 5 bases, with 6 bases separating them. Germline values: CDR1 GTSNPN, CDR2 SVGIG (reference sequence). The CDR3 has 11 residues. The CDR3 region is CAWSLSETQYF. The CDR3 region has the DNA TGTGCCTGGAGTCTTTCTGAGACCCAGTACTTC.

For the CDR3, the DNA is TGCAGCGTTGAACAAGCGGGAGGGCCGTCGGGGCAGTACTTC. This encodes CSVEQAGGPSGQYF. The chain is built from TRBV29-1 and TRBJ2-7, with 10 bases aligning to TRBD2. The V and J ends lost 2 bases and 9 bases, in that order; junction bases with no gene match: 10. The germline CDR1 and CDR2 sequences are SQVTM and ANQGSEA. The CDR3 is made up of 14 amino acids.

The chain combines TRBV19 with TRBJ1-5, with 8 bases aligning to TRBD1. With V trimmed by 4 bases and J by 6 bases, 8 bases remained unmatched. There are 15 residues in the CDR3. Germline values: CDR1 LNHDA, CDR2 SQIVND (reference sequence). The CDR3 is CASSTLGTGTQPQHF. CDR3 DNA sequence: TGTGCCAGTAGTACCTTAGGGACAGGCACTCAGCCCCAGCATTTT.

This sequence joins TRBV11-3 and TRBJ2-1; 9 bases line up with TRBD1. The germline CDR1 and CDR2 sequences are SGHNT and YENEEA. J gave up 8 bases and V 5 bases, and 13 bases lay outside the gene matches. The CDR3 length is 16 residues. CDR3 in amino acids: CASSPKRDRAVDEQFF. DNA for the CDR3: TGTGCCAGCAGCCCGAAGAGGGACAGGGCGGTCGATGAGCAGTTCTTC.

V and J are TRBV19 and TRBJ1-1; TRBD1 matches at 7 bases. The germline V gene encodes CDR1 LNHDA and CDR2 SQIVND (reference sequence). The CDR3 extends over 14 amino acids. J lost 5 bases, V lost 5 bases, and 8 bases had no gene match. CDR3 region: CASSVGQIRTEAFF. The CDR3, as DNA: TGTGCCAGTAGTGTGGGACAGATTAGGACTGAAGCTTTCTTT.

The V gene is TRBV19, the J gene TRBJ1-6; 9 bases are a match to TRBD1. Germline V gene lookup returns CDR1 LNHDA and CDR2 SQIVND (reference sequence). The V segment lost 4 bases and the J segment 4 bases; nucleotides outside the gene matches: 5. This CDR3 has 16 residues. The chain's CDR3 is CASSTSTGGYNSPLHF. The DNA for the CDR3 is TGTGCCAGTAGTACCTCGACAGGGGGATATAATTCACCCCTCCACTTT.